A single TCR beta chain is shown here with its context. The CDR3 consists of 15 residues. V lost 8 bases to trimming and J lost 4 bases, with 20 bases between them. Germline CDR1 is MNHNS and CDR2 is SASEGT. Profiled with immunoSEQ multiplex PCR; TCRdb holds only in-frame clones, not every one. The sample yields around 57,000 clones, over 80% seen once. These data are taken from a study of OX40 agonist ivuxolimab in advanced cancers. The genes are TRBV6-1 and TRBJ1-2; D gene unclear. This specimen was CD4+ or CD8+ T cells sorted from blood, taken in a trial of the OX40 agonist ivuxolimab. The sequence was collected from an adult with an advanced solid tumor such as melanoma, head and neck, liver or kidney cancer. CDR3 region: CASGPSGIGFYGYTF. CDR3 DNA: TGTGCCAGCGGTCCCTCCGGGATTGGTTTCTATGGCTACACCTTC.